Sequencing of this T cell receptor (beta chain) was carried out in a study of T cell changes during pregnancy in multiple sclerosis. Sequenced by immunoSEQ multiplex PCR; TCRdb stores in-frame clones only, minus some. Here the sample spans 70,000 to 95,000 clones, roughly 92% being singletons. The CDR3 runs 15 residues. Germline V gene lookup returns CDR1 MGHRA and CDR2 YSYEKL. Trimming pared 2 bases from V and 0 bases from J, leaving 8 bases between. The rearrangement uses TRBV4-1 and TRBJ1-3; D might be TRBD1 (5 bases). This TCR was sampled from a female donor in good health, enrolled as a control in a pregnancy study. This specimen consisted of peripheral blood, obtained in the second trimester of pregnancy. In DNA, the CDR3 is TGCGCCAGCAGCCAAAGCGGGGGCTCTGGAAACACCATATATTTT. It encodes CASSQSGGSGNTIYF.